The 29 T cell receptor beta chains presented below share a single source sample, sequenced in a study of T cell repertoires in cytomegalovirus infection. Their cognate antigens are unknown. MiXCR, applied by TCRdb to the reads, yields one record per CDR3 protein. This repertoire shows about 920,000 distinct CDR3 sequences, 25% to 40% found once; its top ten account for around 15%. Sequencing was performed on cultured CD8+ T cells from PBMCs, taken from culture after CMV antigen stimulation. Every receptor here comes from a human donor in good health (CMV status not recorded). Some clones in this sample may be carry-over from other donors' samples.

The rearrangement joins TRBV6-8 to TRBJ2-3; 8 bases are shared with TRBD2. The CDR3 runs to 15 residues. Germline V gives CDR1 MNHGY, CDR2 SAAAGT. J lost 5 bases, V lost 0 bases, and 4 bases had no gene match. Written as DNA, the CDR3 is TGTGCCAGCAGTTACTCCACTAGCGGTTTAGATACGCAGTATTTT. This translates into CASSYSTSGLDTQYF.

The V gene is TRBV20-1, the J gene TRBJ2-3; 8 nucleotides agree with TRBD2. Looked up from germline, CDR1 is DFQATT and CDR2 is SNEGSKA (reference sequence). This CDR3 contains 13 residues. Unmatched junction bases numbered 8, after V lost 6 bases and J lost 6 bases. CDR3 bases: TGCAGTGCCAGGGGACTAGGGGTTGATACGCAGTATTTT. Protein sequence: CSARGLGVDTQYF.

The rearrangement joins TRBV9 to TRBJ2-3, with 12 bases matching TRBD2. The germline V gene encodes CDR1 SGDLS and CDR2 YYNGEE. V gave up 3 bases and J gave up 4 bases; unmatched junction bases: 6. The CDR3 consists of 16 residues. CDR3 in DNA: TGTGCCAGCAGCGCAAGGACTAGCGGGGCCGCAGATACGCAGTATTTT. It yields the protein CASSARTSGAADTQYF. Full variable domain (remainder filled in from reference TRBV9 and TRBJ2-3): DSGVTQTPKHLITATGQRVTLRCSPRSGDLSVYWYQQSLDQGLQFLIQYYNGEERAKGNILERFSAQQFPDLHSELNLSSLELGDSALYFCASSARTSGAADTQYFGPGTRLTVL.

The chain couples TRBV7-9 to TRBJ2-6, with D perhaps assigned TRBD1 or TRBD2 (5 bases each). V was shortened by 6 bases and J by 4 bases, with 10 bases between the two germline ends. CDR3 length: 14 amino acids. Germline V lookup: CDR1 SEHNR, CDR2 FQNEAQ (reference sequence). CDR3 DNA sequence: TGTGCCAGCAGTGGGACGATCGGGGCCAACGTCCTGACTTTC. As protein: CASSGTIGANVLTF.

This chain links TRBV20-1 with TRBJ1-2; no clear D. Germline V gives CDR1 DFQATT, CDR2 SNEGSKA (reference sequence). The germline V and J ends were trimmed by 3 bases and 0 bases, with 11 bases remaining between them. CDR3 size: 14 residues. The CDR3 region has the DNA TGCAGTGCTAGGACGGAGGAGACTAACTATGGCTACACCTTC. Amino acids: CSARTEETNYGYTF.

The chain couples TRBV27 to TRBJ2-1, with TRBD1 matching 7 bases. The CDR3 has 15 residues. In germline, CDR1 is MNHEY, CDR2 SMNVEV (reference sequence). V was pared by 3 bases and J by 3 bases, with 5 bases of the junction left unmatched. For the CDR3, the DNA is TGTGCCAGCAGTTTTATGGGACAGCGCTACAATGAGCAGTTCTTC. It encodes CASSFMGQRYNEQFF.

The chain couples TRBV19 to TRBJ1-2; D gene ambiguous. This CDR3 has 14 amino acids. V was cut by 3 bases and J by 4 bases, with 12 bases left in between. CDR1 is LNHDA, CDR2 SQIVND, per germline (reference sequence). This CDR3 is CASSIADPFYGYTF. CDR3 sequence (DNA): TGTGCCAGTAGTATCGCAGATCCTTTCTATGGCTACACCTTC.

This clonotype was seen at least ten times. The V gene is TRBV7-6, the J gene TRBJ2-1; D may match TRBD1 or TRBD2 (5 bases each). Germline V gives CDR1 SGHVS, CDR2 FNYEAQ. The CDR3 length is 12 residues. The V end lost 8 bases, the J end lost 5 bases, and 10 bases lay between the germline ends. CDR3 sequence reads: CASRDGNNEQFF. The CDR3 bases are TGTGCCAGCCGGGACGGCAACAATGAGCAGTTCTTC.

The chain links TRBV10-3 to TRBJ1-5; a weak D match, TRBD1 (6 bases). V lost 2 bases and J 2 bases, leaving 13 bases between the germline ends. CDR1 ENHRY and CDR2 SYGVKD come from the germline V gene. The CDR3 covers 16 residues. The CDR3 nucleotides are TGTGCCATCAGTGAGCAGGGGAGTGGAGGCAATCAGCCCCAGCATTTT. Residues: CAISEQGSGGNQPQHF.

This clonotype was observed a handful of times. The chain employs TRBV6-2 or TRBV6-3 and TRBJ2-1; a weak D match, TRBD1 (6 bases). Germline CDR1 is MNHEY and CDR2 is SVGEGT. The CDR3 sequence is 12 residues long. Trimming shortened V by 6 bases and J by 12 bases, and 15 bases separated the two germline ends. CDR3 loop: CASRTTGALQFF. The CDR3 nucleotides are TGTGCCAGCAGGACGACAGGTGCTCTGCAGTTCTTC.

This chain connects TRBV27 to TRBJ2-5; D unresolved. The V gene lost 5 bases and the J gene lost 2 bases, with 18 bases spanning the gap. CDR1 and CDR2 (germline): MNHEY, SMNVEV (reference sequence). The CDR3 extends over 16 amino acids. The CDR3 loop is CASSPYPLGKQETQYF. CDR3 DNA sequence: TGTGCCAGCAGTCCCTACCCATTGGGTAAACAAGAGACCCAGTACTTC.

The chain combines TRBV10-1 with TRBJ2-1; 9 bases agree with TRBD2. The CDR3 spans 15 residues. J lost 8 bases, V lost 3 bases, and 8 bases had no gene match. Per the germline V gene, CDR1 is WNHNN and CDR2 is SYGVQD (reference sequence). The CDR3 reads CASSDHAGGPDEQFF. As DNA, the CDR3 is TGCGCCAGCAGTGATCATGCGGGAGGGCCGGATGAGCAGTTCTTC.

A few counts support this clonotype. The chain uses TRBV27 and TRBJ1-2; 11 bases agree with TRBD1. V was clipped by 3 bases and J by 8 bases; unmatched bases: 8. This CDR3 region has 15 residues. Germline V gene data show CDR1 as MNHEY and CDR2 as SMNVEV (reference sequence). DNA for the CDR3: TGTGCCAGCAGTTTTGGACAGGGGGCAGTAGACGGCTACACCTTC. This gives the protein CASSFGQGAVDGYTF.

This rearrangement joins TRBV6-2 or TRBV6-3 to TRBJ2-1, with TRBD2 matching 9 bases. The CDR3 spans 15 residues. V shed 2 bases and J 8 bases; nucleotides not matched to a gene: 7. Per the germline V gene, CDR1 is MNHEY and CDR2 is SVGEGT. The chain's CDR3 is CASSYGRGGRHEQFF. CDR3 DNA: TGTGCCAGCAGTTACGGGCGGGGGGGCCGCCATGAGCAGTTCTTC.

This clonotype has more than one count but fewer than ten. The DNA for the CDR3 is TGTGCCAGCAGTCCGTGGACGGGGGAAAAACTGTTTTTT. Amino acids: CASSPWTGEKLFF. The V call is TRBV27, the J call TRBJ1-4; D call uncertain. This CDR3 region has 13 residues. Germline V gene sequence: CDR1 MNHEY, CDR2 SMNVEV (reference sequence). V was clipped by 5 bases and J by 8 bases, with 12 bases between them.

This rearrangement joins TRBV10-3 to TRBJ2-1; 10 nucleotides align to TRBD2. V lost 0 bases and J lost 7; bases outside the gene matches: 6. The length of the CDR3 is 16 residues. Germline V lookup: CDR1 ENHRY, CDR2 SYGVKD. DNA for the CDR3: TGTGCCATCAGTGAGTCCAGCGGGGGGGCGAATAATGAGCAGTTCTTC. Translating gives CAISESSGGANNEQFF.

The V and J genes are TRBV7-9 and TRBJ2-3; D call uncertain. The CDR3 has 17 residues. Trimming took off 6 bases at V and 2 bases at J, with 21 bases between the two ends. Germline V gene sequence: CDR1 SEHNR, CDR2 FQNEAQ (reference sequence). CDR3 in DNA: TGTGCCAGCAGTGTAATCGGGTCCAGGAGCCCCACAGATACGCAGTATTTT. Protein: CASSVIGSRSPTDTQYF.

A single count supports this clonotype. Being one base from a much bigger clone, this may be a read error. The rearrangement uses TRBV12-3 or TRBV12-4 and TRBJ1-2; the D is unclear. The CDR3 extends over 13 amino acids. Between the trimmed V and J ends, which lost 6 bases and 6 bases, there was a span of 14 bases. CDR3 residues: CASRFWVQDGYTF. In DNA, the CDR3 is TGTGCCAGCAGATTCTGGGTTCAGGATGGCTACACCTTC.

The chain links TRBV6-1 to TRBJ2-5, with TRBD1 identical over 9 bases. In germline, CDR1 is MNHNS, CDR2 SASEGT. V trimming: 7 bases; J trimming: 5 bases; junction bases outside the gene matches: 11. The CDR3 runs 15 residues. The CDR3 region has the DNA TGTGCCAGCACTACGGACAGGGGCCTCCGGGAGACCCAGTACTTC. This encodes CASTTDRGLRETQYF.

About this clonotype itself: The junction does not match germline at one end; this may be a read error. The chain carries TRBV11-2 and TRBJ2-1, with D maybe TRBD1 (6 bases). The CDR3 loop spans 15 amino acids. Germline loops: CDR1 SGHAT, CDR2 FQNNGV. The DNA for the CDR3 is TGTGCCAGCAGCTTAGACGGGACAATGCTCAATGATCAGTTCTTC. Protein: CASSLDGTMLNDQFF. The whole variable domain, filled in from reference TRBV11-2 and TRBJ2-1, reads EAGVAQSPRYKIIEKRQSVAFWCNPISGHATLYWYQQILGQGPKLLIQFQNNGVVDDSQLPKDRFSAERLKGVDSTLKIQPAKLEDSAVYLCASSLDGTMLNDQFFGPGTRLTVL.

This clonotype was detected a few times. The chain couples TRBV6-1 to TRBJ1-1; the match to TRBD1 covers 7 bases. This CDR3 spans 11 amino acids. With 8 bases clipped from V and 7 bases from J, the junction kept 4 bases outside the gene matches. Germline V gene data show CDR1 as MNHNS and CDR2 as SASEGT. Here the CDR3 reads CASPTGFEAFF. The CDR3 DNA reads as TGTGCCAGCCCGACAGGGTTTGAAGCTTTCTTT.

This clonotype was counted many times. The chain is built from TRBV7-2 and TRBJ2-7; D gene unclear. V lost 2 bases to trimming and J lost 3 bases, with 11 bases between them. The germline V gene encodes CDR1 SGHTA and CDR2 FQGNSA. This CDR3 is 14 amino acids long. The DNA of the CDR3 is TGTGCCAGCAGCTTATGGCCAGAATACTACGAGCAGTACGTC. Residues: CASSLWPEYYEQYV.

This clonotype was seen a few times. V is TRBV4-3 and J is TRBJ2-1, with 12 bases lining up with TRBD2. V was pared by 4 bases and J by 1 base, with 14 bases of the junction left unmatched. The germline V gene has CDR1 LGHNA and CDR2 YSLEER. CDR3 length equals 20 residues. This CDR3 is CASSLNPRASGGASYNEQFF. CDR3 DNA sequence: TGCGCCAGCAGCCTAAACCCTCGGGCTAGCGGGGGGGCTTCCTACAATGAGCAGTTCTTC.

The chain combines TRBV27 with TRBJ1-5, with unresolved D. CDR3 size: 13 residues. Germline V gene lookup returns CDR1 MNHEY and CDR2 SMNVEV (reference sequence). Trimming removed 5 bases from V and 6 bases from J, with 11 bases in between. Here the CDR3 DNA reads TGTGCCAGCAGTAACGGGGTAAGTCAGCCCCAGCATTTT. Amino acids: CASSNGVSQPQHF.

In this sample, this clonotype turned up a few times. The J gene is TRBJ1-5, the V gene TRBV19, with TRBD1 as a possible D gene (5 bases). CDR3 length: 13 amino acids. Trimming left V 5 bases short and J 10 bases short, with 15 bases between. Germline loops: CDR1 LNHDA, CDR2 SQIVND (reference sequence). Written as DNA, the CDR3 is TGTGCCAGTAGTCAGGGAGACCCTAACCCCCAGCATTTT. It translates to CASSQGDPNPQHF.

This clonotype came up a few times. Here the CDR3 reads CASSLRSGGDTDTQYF. The CDR3 bases are TGTGCCAGCAGTTTGAGAAGCGGGGGGGACACAGATACGCAGTATTTT. The chain is built from TRBV12-3 or TRBV12-4 and TRBJ2-3; 10 bases match TRBD2. The CDR3 has 16 amino acids. Trimming removed 3 bases from V and 2 bases from J; junction bases left unmatched: 5.

This clonotype was picked up a small number of times. This chain uses TRBV10-3 with TRBJ2-4, with unresolved D. The CDR3 runs 12 residues. In germline, CDR1 is ENHRY, CDR2 SYGVKD. Deletions cut 3 bases from V and 11 bases from J, with 11 bases between. The CDR3 DNA reads as TGTGCCATCAGTGAAAAGGGTTTGTTTCAGTACTTC. It specifies CAISEKGLFQYF.

The gene calls are TRBV27 and TRBJ2-7; 7 bases fit TRBD1. Germline assignment: CDR1 MNHEY and CDR2 SMNVEV (reference sequence). Unmatched junction bases numbered 9, after V lost 7 bases and J lost 3 bases. The CDR3 loop spans 14 amino acids. CDR3 sequence: CASTDSAGGYEQYF. The CDR3 DNA sequence: TGTGCCAGCACTGACTCGGCAGGGGGCTACGAGCAGTACTTC.

In this sample, this clonotype turned up a few times. V usage is TRBV7-8 and J usage is TRBJ1-2, with D uncertain. Per the germline V gene, CDR1 is SGHVS and CDR2 is FQNEAQ. The CDR3 has 13 residues. Trimming removed 7 bases at V and 5 bases at J, with 14 bases between. DNA for the CDR3: TGTGCCAGCACCCCCGGCCGGCGGTATGGCTACACCTTC. The encoded protein is CASTPGRRYGYTF.